The 22 T cell receptor beta chains presented below share a single source sample, sequenced in a study of T cells in Graves' hyperthyroidism and ophthalmopathy. RNA transcripts gave rise to amplified TCR beta CDR3 regions. RT-PCR in the first round (using the HTBI primer set) targeted the TCR CDR3. Via MiXCR, TCRdb re-called the multiplex PCR reads, giving one row per CDR3 protein. Counted here are a few hundred thousand distinct CDR3 sequences, 46% occurring once; the ten biggest clones make up more than 7%. Sequences were obtained from peripheral blood or thyroid tissue (not recorded which). The receptors here all came from a woman in her late teens or twenties with Graves' hyperthyroidism.

The chain combines TRBV6-2 or TRBV6-3 with TRBJ1-5; 7 bases are shared with TRBD1. The CDR3 length is 14 residues. Trimming cost V 3 bases and J 6 bases; bases outside gene matches: 5. Germline lookup yields CDR1 MNHEY and CDR2 SVGEGT. The CDR3 DNA is TGTGCCAGCAGTTATGGACAGGCGTCTCAGCCCCAGCATTTT. It codes for CASSYGQASQPQHF.

This clonotype appeared many times. The gene calls are TRBV24-1 and TRBJ2-5; no clear D gene. V dropped 1 base and J dropped 0 bases, with 8 bases sitting between them. CDR1 is KGHDR and CDR2 is SFDVKD in the germline V gene. The CDR3 totals 15 residues. This chain's CDR3 is CATSDFSSNQETQYF. The CDR3 DNA sequence: TGTGCCACCAGTGATTTCTCTAGTAACCAAGAGACCCAGTACTTC.

This clonotype was recorded many times. The V gene is TRBV7-9, the J gene TRBJ1-1; maybe TRBD1 (6 bases). The germline V gene encodes CDR1 SEHNR and CDR2 FQNEAQ (reference sequence). V gave up 5 bases and J gave up 6 bases, with 25 bases separating them. The CDR3 extends over 17 amino acids. CDR3 loop: CASSEGQFFRDWPEAFF. The CDR3 DNA sequence: TGTGCCAGCAGCGAAGGACAGTTTTTCAGAGATTGGCCTGAAGCTTTCTTT.

This clonotype was detected many times. The chain recombines TRBV24-1 with TRBJ2-7; possible D gene TRBD2, 6 bases. The germline CDR1 and CDR2 sequences are KGHDR and SFDVKD. V lost 9 bases, J lost 0 bases, and 14 bases lay in between. The CDR3 consists of 14 residues. CDR3 sequence (DNA): TGTGCCACCGACGACGGGGGACCCTCCTACGAGCAGTACTTC. Its translation is CATDDGGPSYEQYF.

The chain recombines TRBV12-3 or TRBV12-4 with TRBJ2-5, with TRBD1 as a possible D gene (6 bases). The CDR3 covers 14 residues. The V and J ends lost 3 bases and 4 bases respectively, with 12 bases between them. CDR3 residues: CASSFVGGGETQYF. CDR3 DNA sequence: TGTGCCAGCAGTTTCGTAGGGGGTGGAGAGACCCAGTACTTC.

The rearrangement joins TRBV11-2 to TRBJ1-1; possibly TRBD1 for D (6 bases). The CDR3 consists of 16 residues. Germline V gene lookup returns CDR1 SGHAT and CDR2 FQNNGV. V shed 2 bases and J shed 0 bases, with 13 bases lying between them. CDR3 DNA sequence: TGTGCCAGCAGCTTAAGTCCCAGGGACATGAACACTGAAGCTTTCTTT. Amino acids: CASSLSPRDMNTEAFF. Based on the CDR3 plus reference TRBV11-2 and TRBJ1-1, the full variable domain is EAGVAQSPRYKIIEKRQSVAFWCNPISGHATLYWYQQILGQGPKLLIQFQNNGVVDDSQLPKDRFSAERLKGVDSTLKIQPAKLEDSAVYLCASSLSPRDMNTEAFFGQGTRLTVV.

Details on this clonotype: This may stem from a read error, because a much larger clone lies one nucleotide away. The rearrangement uses TRBV10-3 and TRBJ2-7; 8 bases are shared with TRBD2. J lost 6 bases, V lost 4 bases, and 11 bases had no gene match. The germline gives CDR1 ENHRY, CDR2 SYGVKD. The CDR3 is 15 amino acids. The CDR3: CAISALGSGKVEQYF. In nucleotides, the CDR3 is TGTGCCATCAGTGCCCTGGGTAGCGGGAAGGTCGAGCAGTACTTC.

The chain couples TRBV7-3 to TRBJ2-5; D unclear. The ends were cut back, 2 bases at V and 2 bases at J, with 12 bases in the middle. Germline CDR1 reads SGHTA; CDR2 reads FQGTGA. The CDR3 has 15 residues. CDR3 in DNA: TGTGCCAGCAGCTTAGGATCAAAGGATCAAGAGACCCAGTACTTC. This sequence encodes CASSLGSKDQETQYF.

DNA for the CDR3: TGCAGCGTTAACCTAGCGGGAGGGCAGCCCCAGCATTTT. Protein sequence: CSVNLAGGQPQHF. The chain carries TRBV29-1 and TRBJ1-5; the D is unclear. The V gene's germline CDR1 is SQVTM and CDR2 ANQGSEA. CDR3 size: 13 residues. Trimming took off 5 bases at V and 7 bases at J, with 15 bases between the two ends.

The rearrangement uses TRBV5-1 and TRBJ1-2; D gene uncertain. Germline V CDR1 and CDR2: SGHRS, YFSETQ. Trimming removed 7 bases at V and 2 bases at J, with 15 bases between. The CDR3 totals 14 residues. CDR3 nucleotides: TGCGCCAGCTGGGAGCCAGGCCTAAACTATGGCTACACCTTC. Translating gives CASWEPGLNYGYTF.

In this sample, this clonotype turned up many times. This sequence joins TRBV10-3 and TRBJ2-5; D possibly corresponds to TRBD1 (6 bases). The CDR3 runs 15 residues. CDR1 is ENHRY and CDR2 is SYGVKD in the germline V gene. Trimming stripped 0 bases from V and 1 base from J, with 9 bases between. The DNA of the CDR3 is TGTGCCATCAGTGAGTCCGGGGACACCCAAGAGACCCAGTACTTC. Protein: CAISESGDTQETQYF.

This chain connects TRBV20-1 to TRBJ2-7; 9 bases match TRBD2. The V and J ends lost 0 bases and 5 bases, in that order; junction bases with no gene match: 5. The CDR3 consists of 14 residues. The germline CDR1 and CDR2 sequences are DFQATT and SNEGSKA (reference sequence). The CDR3 DNA reads as TGCAGTGCTAGAGATGAAGCGGGAGGCGACGAGCAGTACTTC. Translating it yields CSARDEAGGDEQYF.

This clonotype was picked up one time. The J gene is TRBJ1-2, the V gene TRBV29-1, with D perhaps matching TRBD1 (5 bases). The CDR3 runs 11 residues. Germline V gene data show CDR1 as SQVTM and CDR2 as ANQGSEA. V lost 4 bases and J lost 8, with 11 bases in between. This chain's CDR3 is CSVAWQGGYTF. The CDR3 nucleotides are TGCAGCGTTGCTTGGCAGGGAGGCTACACCTTC.

In the case of this clonotype: Sequence at one end of the junction differs from germline and may be a read error. The chain couples TRBV4-2 to TRBJ1-4, with D possibly matching TRBD1 (5 bases). Germline V gene lookup returns CDR1 LGHNA and CDR2 YNFKEQ. This CDR3 region has 15 residues. The CDR3 nucleotides read TGTGCCGGCAGCCAAGAAAAAGGGGTTGTTGAAAAACTGTTTTTT. Amino acids: CAGSQEKGVVEKLFF.

The J gene is TRBJ2-6, the V gene TRBV12-3 or TRBV12-4; 9 nucleotides line up with TRBD1. After removal of 10 bases from V and 3 bases from J, the junction contained 19 bases not matched to a gene. This CDR3 region has 19 residues. The CDR3, as DNA: TGTGCCACTTCGCGGAGGCCCGGGACAGGGTTCGATGGGGCCAACGTCCTGACTTTC. Translation gives CATSRRPGTGFDGANVLTF.

The rearrangement links TRBV6-5 to TRBJ1-1; D is undetermined. The CDR3 is made up of 12 amino acids. Trimming cost V 7 bases and J 4 bases, with 10 bases left between them. Germline values: CDR1 MNHEY, CDR2 SVGAGI. The CDR3 reads CASNPIGTEAFF. In nucleotides, the CDR3 is TGTGCCAGCAACCCCATTGGCACTGAAGCTTTCTTT.

As DNA, the CDR3 is TGTGCCAGCAGCTCAGGGGTTCAACACCGTTATGGCTACACCTTC. The encoded protein is CASSSGVQHRYGYTF. This chain uses TRBV7-9 with TRBJ1-2, with D possibly TRBD1 on 6 matching bases. The CDR3 is 15 amino acids. CDR1 is SEHNR and CDR2 is FQNEAQ in the germline V gene (reference sequence). Deletions cut 4 bases from V and 5 bases from J, with 17 bases between.

This clonotype was seen at least ten times. The rearrangement uses TRBV3-1 and TRBJ1-1; D call uncertain. The ends were cut back, 1 base at V and 1 base at J, with 13 bases in the middle. Germline loops: CDR1 LGHDT, CDR2 YNNKEL (reference sequence). CDR3 length: 16 amino acids. DNA for the CDR3: TGTGCCAGCAGCCAAGTTTGGGCGAGAAAGAACACTGAAGCTTTCTTT. As protein: CASSQVWARKNTEAFF.

This clonotype was found many times. V is TRBV7-9 and J is TRBJ1-2; D is possibly TRBD1 (6 bases). Trimming took 0 bases from V and 7 from J, leaving 15 bases between them. From germline, CDR1 is SEHNR and CDR2 FQNEAQ (reference sequence). The CDR3 extends over 15 amino acids. Here the CDR3 DNA reads TGTGCCAGCAGCTTAGCGCATGGGGGCGCGGGTGGCTACACCTTC. Its translation is CASSLAHGGAGGYTF. Drawing the rest from reference TRBV7-9 and TRBJ1-2, the complete variable domain is DTGVSQNPRHKITKRGQNVTFRCDPISEHNRLYWYRQTLGQGPEFLTYFQNEAQLEKSRLLSDRFSAERPKGSFSTLEIQRTEQGDSAMYLCASSLAHGGAGGYTFGSGTRLTVV.

As concerns this clonotype: A read error may explain this, as a much larger clone is one base away. The chain links TRBV20-1 to TRBJ2-7; D remains ambiguous. Germline CDR1 reads DFQATT; CDR2 reads SNEGSKA (reference sequence). The CDR3 consists of 12 residues. V was shortened by 6 bases and J by 3 bases, with 12 bases between the two germline ends. CDR3 DNA sequence: TGCAGTGCCCCTGGGCGATACTACGAGCAGTACTTC. As protein: CSAPGRYYEQYF.

This clonotype was counted many times. The CDR3 here is CASSKTGNTIYF. The CDR3 bases are TGTGCCAGCAGTAAGACAGGAAACACCATATATTTT. The chain joins TRBV6-5 to TRBJ1-3; no reliable D call. V lost 5 bases to trimming and J lost 4 bases, with 6 bases between them. The CDR3 is made up of 12 amino acids. Germline loops: CDR1 MNHEY, CDR2 SVGAGI.

The table lists this clonotype with a count of one. The chain links TRBV20-1 to TRBJ2-1, with 8 positions matching TRBD2. The V gene's germline CDR1 is DFQATT and CDR2 SNEGSKA (reference sequence). With 6 bases clipped from V and 6 bases from J, the junction kept 13 bases outside the gene matches. The CDR3 is 15 amino acids. This CDR3 reads CSAGGLALKANEQFF. CDR3 sequence (DNA): TGCAGTGCGGGCGGACTAGCCCTAAAGGCCAATGAGCAGTTCTTC.